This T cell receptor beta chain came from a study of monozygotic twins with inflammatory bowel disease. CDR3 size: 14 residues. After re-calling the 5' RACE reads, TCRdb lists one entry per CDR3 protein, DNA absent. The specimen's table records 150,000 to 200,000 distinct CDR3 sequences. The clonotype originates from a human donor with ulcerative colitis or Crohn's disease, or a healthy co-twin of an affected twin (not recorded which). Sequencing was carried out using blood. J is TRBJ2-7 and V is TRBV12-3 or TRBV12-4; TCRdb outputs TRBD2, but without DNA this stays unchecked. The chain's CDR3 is CASIPGLGSGEQYF.